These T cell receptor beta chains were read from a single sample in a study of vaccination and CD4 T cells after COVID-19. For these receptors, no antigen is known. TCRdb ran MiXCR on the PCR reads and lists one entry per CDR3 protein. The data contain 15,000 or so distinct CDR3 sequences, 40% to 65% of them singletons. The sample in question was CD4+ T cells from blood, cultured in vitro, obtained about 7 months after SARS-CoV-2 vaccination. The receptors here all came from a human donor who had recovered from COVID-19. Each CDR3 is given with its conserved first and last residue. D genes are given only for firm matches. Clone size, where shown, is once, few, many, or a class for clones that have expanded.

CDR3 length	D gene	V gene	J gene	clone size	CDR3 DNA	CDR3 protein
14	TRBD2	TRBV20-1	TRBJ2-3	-	TGCAGTGCGTATAGCGGGGGGTTCGAAGATACGCAGTATTTT	CSAYSGGFEDTQYF
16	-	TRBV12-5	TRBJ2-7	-	TGTGCTAGTGGTTTGGTACTCTCCCAGGATTTCTACGAGCAGTACTTC	CASGLVLSQDFYEQYF
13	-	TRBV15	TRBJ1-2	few	TGTGCCACCAGCAGGGACAGCGGCTATGGCTACACCTTC	CATSRDSGYGYTF
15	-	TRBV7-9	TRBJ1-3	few	TGTGCCAGCAGCTTAGCTCTCCTATCCGGAAACACCATATATTTT	CASSLALLSGNTIYF
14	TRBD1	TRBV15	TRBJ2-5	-	TGTGCCACCAGCCCACGGACAGGGGGAGAGACCCAGTACTTC	CATSPRTGGETQYF
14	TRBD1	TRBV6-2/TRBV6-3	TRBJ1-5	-	TGTGCCAGCAGTCGGACAGGGATCAATCAGCCCCAGCATTTT	CASSRTGINQPQHF
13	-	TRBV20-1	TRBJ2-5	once	TGCAGTGCTCCCCGGGGGAGCCAAGAGACCCAGTACTTC	CSAPRGSQETQYF
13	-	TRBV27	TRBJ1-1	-	TGTGCCAGCAGTACCGGGGGTGGCACTGAAGCTTTCTTT	CASSTGGGTEAFF
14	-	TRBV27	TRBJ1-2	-	TGTGCCAGCAGTTTAAATGTGGGGCTCTATGGCTACACCTTC	CASSLNVGLYGYTF
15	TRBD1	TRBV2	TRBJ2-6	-	TGTGCCAGCAGGGACAGGGGTTCGTGGGCCAACGTCCTGACTTTC	CASRDRGSWANVLTF
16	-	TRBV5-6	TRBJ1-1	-	TGTGCCAGCAGCTCCCCCTCAGGGTTGGGGGACACTGAAGCTTTCTTT	CASSSPSGLGDTEAFF
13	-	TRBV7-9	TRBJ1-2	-	TGTGCCAGCACCCGCAGGGGCGGGTATGGCTACACCTTC	CASTRRGGYGYTF
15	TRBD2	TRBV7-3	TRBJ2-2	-	TGTGCCAGCAGACCGGGACTAGGCGCCACCGGGGAGCTGTTTTTT	CASRPGLGATGELFF
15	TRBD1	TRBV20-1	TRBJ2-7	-	TGCAGTGCTAGAGATTTGCACAGGGGCATCTACGAGCAGTACTTC	CSARDLHRGIYEQYF
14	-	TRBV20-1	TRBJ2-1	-	TGCAGTGCTAGGGAATCGGTCGGCGCGGGAGAGCAGTTCTTC	CSARESVGAGEQFF
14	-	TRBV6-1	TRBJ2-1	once	TGTGCCAGCAGTGGGACAGTCTCCTACAATGAGCAGTTCTTC	CASSGTVSYNEQFF
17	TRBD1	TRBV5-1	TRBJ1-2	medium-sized	TGCGCCAGCAGCTTGGAAGGCAGTACAGGGGGAAACTATGGCTACACCTTC	CASSLEGSTGGNYGYTF
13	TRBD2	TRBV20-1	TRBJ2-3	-	TGCAGTGCTCAGACTAGCGGGAGTGATACGCAGTATTTT	CSAQTSGSDTQYF
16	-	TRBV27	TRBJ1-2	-	TGTGCCAGCAGTTTATCGGCCTTTGGGGGGAACTATGGCTACACCTTC	CASSLSAFGGNYGYTF
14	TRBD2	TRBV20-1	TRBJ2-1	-	TGCAGTGCTAGGGGACTAGCCTCCTACAATGAGCAGTTCTTC	CSARGLASYNEQFF
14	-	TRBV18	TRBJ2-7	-	TGTGCCAGCTCACCCTCAGGGTTATCCTACGAGCAGTACTTC	CASSPSGLSYEQYF
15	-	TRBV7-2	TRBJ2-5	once	TGTGCCAGCAGCTTATGGGCTAGCCCTATGGAGACCCAGTACTTC	CASSLWASPMETQYF
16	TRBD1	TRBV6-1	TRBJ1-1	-	TGTGCCAGCAGTCAGCATCCGGGACAGGGGATAAAGGAAGCTTTCTTT	CASSQHPGQGIKEAFF
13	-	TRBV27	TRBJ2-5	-	TGTGCCAGCAAATTCGGTGGGCAAGAGACCCAGTACTTC	CASKFGGQETQYF
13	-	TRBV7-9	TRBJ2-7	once	TGTGCCAGCAGCTTCACGACTCAGGGCGAGCAGTACTTC	CASSFTTQGEQYF
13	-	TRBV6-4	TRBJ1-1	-	TGTGCCAGCAGTGATGGCGAGAACACTGAAGCTTTCTTT	CASSDGENTEAFF
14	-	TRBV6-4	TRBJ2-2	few	TGTGCCAGCAGCCCGACAGGGAACACCGGGGAGCTGTTTTTT	CASSPTGNTGELFF
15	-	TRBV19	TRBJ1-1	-	TGTGCCAGTAGCAAACGGGCTTCCGAGCGGACTGAAGCTTTCTTT	CASSKRASERTEAFF
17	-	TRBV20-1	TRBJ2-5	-	TGCAGTGCTAGATTCCCCAGCGGAGGGACGAACCAAGAGACCCAGTACTTC	CSARFPSGGTNQETQYF
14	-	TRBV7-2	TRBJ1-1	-	TGTGCCAGCAGCTTAGGTCGTCAGGACACTGAAGCTTTCTTT	CASSLGRQDTEAFF
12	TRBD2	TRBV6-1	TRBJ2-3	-	TGTGCCAGCAGTAAACTAGCGGGTACGCAGTATTTT	CASSKLAGTQYF
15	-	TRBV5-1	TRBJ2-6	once	TGCGCCAGCAGCTTGGGGGCGGCTGGGGCCAACGTCCTGACTTTC	CASSLGAAGANVLTF
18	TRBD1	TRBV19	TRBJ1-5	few	TGTGCCAGTAGTATAGCCGGGGACAGCGAACCTAGCAATCAGCCCCAGCATTTT	CASSIAGDSEPSNQPQHF
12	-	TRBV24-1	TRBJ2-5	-	TGTGCCACCAGTTCCTCGCGGGAGACCCAGTACTTC	CATSSSRETQYF
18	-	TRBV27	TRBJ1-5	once	TGTGCCCACGTCGGCGGGGAGGGGAGAAACTATAGCAATCAGCCCCAGCATTTT	CAHVGGEGRNYSNQPQHF
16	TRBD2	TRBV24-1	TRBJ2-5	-	TGTGCCGTCAAGGGACCGGGACTAGCGGGAGAAGAGACCCAGTACTTC	CAVKGPGLAGEETQYF
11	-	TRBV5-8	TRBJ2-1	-	TGTGCCAGCACCGCCACTCCTGAGCAGTTCTTC	CASTATPEQFF
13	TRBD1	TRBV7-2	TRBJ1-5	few	TGTGCCAGCAGCGGACAGGGCAATCAGCCCCAGCATTTT	CASSGQGNQPQHF
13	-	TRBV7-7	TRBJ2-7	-	TGTGCTAGCAGCTTAGACGTGGGTAACGAGCAGTACTTC	CASSLDVGNEQYF
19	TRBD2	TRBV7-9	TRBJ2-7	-	TGTGCCAGCAGCTTAGGAATTAGGGCTAGCGGGACCTCCCTTCGCGAGCAGTACTTC	CASSLGIRASGTSLREQYF
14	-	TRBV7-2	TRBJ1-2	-	TGTGCCAGCAGCTTAGAGAACAGGCTGAGGGGCTACACCTTC	CASSLENRLRGYTF
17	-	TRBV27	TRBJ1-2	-	TGTGCCAGCAGTTCCTCAACCCCAGGGGCCCTTTCTCTTGGCTACACCTTC	CASSSSTPGALSLGYTF
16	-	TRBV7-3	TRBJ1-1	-	TGTGCCAGCAGCTCCCAAGGGGGAGGAGGGGACACTGAAGCTTTCTTT	CASSSQGGGGDTEAFF
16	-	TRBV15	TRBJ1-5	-	TGTGCCACCAGCAGAGAAAAGACCTATAGCAATCAGCCCCAGCATTTT	CATSREKTYSNQPQHF
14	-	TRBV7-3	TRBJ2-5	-	TGTGCCAGCAGCTTAACAGCCCCTCCGGAGACCCAGTACTTC	CASSLTAPPETQYF
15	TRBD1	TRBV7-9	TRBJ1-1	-	TGTGCCAGCAGCCCAAGGGGGGACAGGGGGCTCTGGGCTTTCTTT	CASSPRGDRGLWAFF
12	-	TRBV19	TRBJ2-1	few	TGTGCCAGTAGTCAACGACTAAATGAGCAGTTCTTC	CASSQRLNEQFF
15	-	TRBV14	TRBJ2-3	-	TGTGCCAGCAGCCGACGGGAGATCTTGACAGATACGCAGTATTTT	CASSRREILTDTQYF
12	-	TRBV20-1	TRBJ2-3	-	TGCAGTGTCGTGGCCTCCACAGATACGCAGTATTTT	CSVVASTDTQYF
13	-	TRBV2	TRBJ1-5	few	TGTGCCAGCAGCCGGGACGGCAAGCAGCCCCAGCATTTT	CASSRDGKQPQHF
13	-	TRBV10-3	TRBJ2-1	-	TGTGCCATCAGTGAGAGGGAGCGTAATGAGCAGTTCTTC	CAISERERNEQFF
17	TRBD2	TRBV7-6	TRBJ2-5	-	TGTGCCAGCAGCTTAGGTTTCAGCGGGGGCTACCAAGAGACCCAGTACTTC	CASSLGFSGGYQETQYF
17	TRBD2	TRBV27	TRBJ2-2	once	TGTGCCAGCAGCCATTGGGGCATTGGACTAGCGGCTGGGGAGCTGTTTTTT	CASSHWGIGLAAGELFF
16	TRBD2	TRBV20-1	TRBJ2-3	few	TGCAGTGCTAGTGGGGACTACCATTTTGGCACAGATACGCAGTATTTT	CSASGDYHFGTDTQYF
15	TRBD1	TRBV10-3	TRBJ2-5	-	TGTGCCATCAGTACCCCGGACAGGGGGGAAGAGACCCAGTACTTC	CAISTPDRGEETQYF
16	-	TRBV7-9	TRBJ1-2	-	TGTGCCAGCAGCTTAGGACAGGTCTCGACCACCTATGGCTACACCTTC	CASSLGQVSTTYGYTF
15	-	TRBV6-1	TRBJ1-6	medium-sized	TGTGCCAGCAGTGAGCAGACAAAAGGGACGACACCCCTCCACTTT	CASSEQTKGTTPLHF
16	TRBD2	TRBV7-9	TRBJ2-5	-	TGTGCCAGCAGCTTAGTGGTAGCGGGTCCACAAGAGACCCAGTACTTC	CASSLVVAGPQETQYF
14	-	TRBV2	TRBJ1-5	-	TGTGCCAGCGGTTTCGGACCCGACACTCAGCCCCAGCATTTT	CASGFGPDTQPQHF
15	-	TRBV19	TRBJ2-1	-	TGTGCCAGTAGTATATGGCGCGCGGATGTAGTTGAGCAATTCTTC	CASSIWRADVVEQFF